The subject of this entry is one T cell receptor beta chain. The target antigen is unknown. Free of recent acute infections or vaccinations, the donors were healthy HIV-negative adults. This CDR3 region has 13 residues. Germline CDR1 SSHAT, CDR2 FNYEAQ (reference sequence). The data stem from a study of shared clonotypes between healthy human individuals. Study findings and constraints: Only blood underwent sampling, and tissue repertoires likely differ.

At the deep level, the assay was run. This table comes from immunoSEQ multiplex PCR, and its TCRdb copy is limited to in-frame clones, with some not included. The data show approximately 510,000 clones, about four fifths seen once. The sample consisted of PBMCs. The rearrangement joins TRBV7-7 to TRBJ1-2; 7 bases agree with TRBD1. The clonotype originates from a woman in her thirties or forties in good health. Some clones in this sample may be carry-over from other donors' samples. CDR3 region: CAISGGGGSGYTF. Here the CDR3 DNA reads TGTGCTATCTCCGGAGGGGGCGGGTCTGGCTACACCTTC.